This T cell receptor (beta chain) is drawn from a study of shared clonotypes between healthy human individuals. Donation came from healthy HIV-negative adults that had no recent acute infections or vaccinations. Using ten immunoSEQ deep assay plates, investigators sequenced unsorted PBMC DNA. The repertoire was sequenced with immunoSEQ multiplex PCR; TCRdb's copy has only in-frame clones and lacks some. The table includes 450,000 to 500,000 clones, almost 80% detected once. Trimming stripped 0 bases from V and 1 base from J, with 10 bases between. The germline V gene encodes CDR1 SGHRS and CDR2 YFSETQ. This CDR3 contains 15 residues.

The V gene is TRBV5-1, the J gene TRBJ1-2; no definite D call. Sample: PBMCs. This receptor was identified in a middle-aged woman in good health. Some clones in this sample may be carry-over from other donors' samples. CDR3 protein: CASSLEAGVNYGYTF. The DNA of the CDR3 is TGCGCCAGCAGCTTGGAGGCAGGCGTTAACTATGGCTACACCTTC.